A selection of T cell receptor beta chains follows, all from one sample in a study of T cells after posttransplantation cyclophosphamide. TCRdb keeps only in-frame clones here, not all; method: immunoSEQ multiplex PCR. The sample yields roughly 35,000 clones, without any singletons. Source material: PBMCs. Source of these receptors: a girl between 10 and 17 years old in good health, CMV-negative, and a related stem cell transplant donor. Both conserved end residues are trimmed from each CDR3.

v_call	j_call	cdr3_aa
TRBV6-1	TRBJ1-3	ASSESSRSGNTIY
TRBV10-2	TRBJ1-1	ASRDPTGGSGTEAF
TRBV10-3	NA	AISESRAYEQY
TRBV5-1	TRBJ2-7	ASSFLQSYEQY
TRBV5-1	TRBJ1-6	ASSLAFNSPLH
TRBV12-1	TRBJ1-6	ASSSQGRLRSPLH
TRBV5-1	TRBJ2-3	ASSRERVTDTQY
TRBV27	TRBJ2-6	ASRISGANVLT
TRBV7-3	TRBJ2-2	ASRLAGITGELF
TRBV6-4	TRBJ2-6	ASTTGPGANVLT
TRBV7-6	TRBJ2-7	ASKRGGDYEQY
TRBV27	TRBJ1-1	ASSLNSFNTEAF
TRBV27	TRBJ2-3	ASSFDMGALSFRGTQY
TRBV6-1	TRBJ2-1	ASSDLSGHNEQF
TRBV29-1	TRBJ1-5	STDGPGGGPQH
TRBV30	TRBJ2-5	AWRTIGVETQY
TRBV29-1	TRBJ2-7	SVEDGQIYEQY
TRBV5-4	TRBJ2-4	ASSPTVGKNIQY
TRBV19	TRBJ2-1	ASSMYRGDEQF
TRBV19	TRBJ2-3	ASSPRVGTDTQY
TRBV28	TRBJ2-5	ASRGRQARETQY
TRBV30	TRBJ2-7	AWSLLAGASYEQY
TRBV19	TRBJ2-1	ASSILAGGNNEQF
TRBV13	TRBJ1-1	ASSLGGEAF
TRBV5-1	TRBJ1-3	ASSLTGMGGNTIY
TRBV6-1	TRBJ1-3	ASSPTVNSGNTIY
TRBV5-1	TRBJ1-5	ASSLDGGGQPQH
TRBV6-4	TRBJ2-7	ASSEGQGAFYEQY
TRBV6-4	TRBJ2-7	ASSDSIIAGGSTEQY
TRBV9	TRBJ2-7	ASSVGLAEGYEQY
TRBV29-1	TRBJ1-1	SVLSARSTEAF
TRBV28	TRBJ2-7	ASSLDRGPSYEQY
TRBV19	TRBJ2-1	ASRTSGGFSNEQF
TRBV28	TRBJ1-1	ASSLPGAEAF
TRBV11-2	TRBJ2-5	ASRGGWTQY
TRBV9	TRBJ2-7	ASSVGASGEYEQY
TRBV6-5	TRBJ2-2	ASSAGTGSGELF
TRBV5-1	TRBJ2-7	ASSSRLAGKEQY
TRBV11-2	TRBJ1-4	ASSLGGKLF
TRBV2	TRBJ1-3	ASSEEQASGNTIY
TRBV9	TRBJ2-5	ASSGTRGETQY
TRBV19	TRBJ2-2	ASSTGAGTGELF
TRBV6-5	TRBJ1-3	ASSYSILVRDTIY
TRBV7-2	TRBJ2-1	ASSSRAGGGNEQF
TRBV7-2	TRBJ2-3	ASSLQQGGTDTQY
TRBV5-5	TRBJ2-7	ASSTGQIYEQY
TRBV6-1	TRBJ2-7	ASSESVQEAYEQY
TRBV6-6	TRBJ1-1	ASSYWTGNTEAF
TRBV7-2	TRBJ2-1	ASSLGRGGYNEQF
TRBV7-3	TRBJ2-5	ASSNRGTETQY
TRBV2	TRBJ1-5	ASSANRQALQPQH
TRBV13	TRBJ2-5	ASSLGGVGETQY
TRBV7-6	TRBJ1-4	ASRLGGENNEKLF